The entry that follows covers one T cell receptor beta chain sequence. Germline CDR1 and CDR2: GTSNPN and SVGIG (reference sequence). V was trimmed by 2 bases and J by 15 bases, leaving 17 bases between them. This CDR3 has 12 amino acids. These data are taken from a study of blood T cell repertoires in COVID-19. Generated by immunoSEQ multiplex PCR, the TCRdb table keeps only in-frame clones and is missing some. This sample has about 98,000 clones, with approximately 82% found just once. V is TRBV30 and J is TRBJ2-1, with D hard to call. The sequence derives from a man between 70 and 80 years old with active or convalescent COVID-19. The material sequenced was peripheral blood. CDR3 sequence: CAWSNGLVVPFF. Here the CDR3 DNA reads TGTGCCTGGAGTAACGGTTTGGTGGTTCCGTTCTTC. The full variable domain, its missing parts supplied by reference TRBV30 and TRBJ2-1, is SQTIHQWPATLVQPVGSPLSLECTVEGTSNPNLYWYRQAAGRGLQLLFYSVGIGQISSEVPQNLSASRPQDRQFILSSKKLLLSDSGFYLCAWSNGLVVPFFGPGTRLTVL.